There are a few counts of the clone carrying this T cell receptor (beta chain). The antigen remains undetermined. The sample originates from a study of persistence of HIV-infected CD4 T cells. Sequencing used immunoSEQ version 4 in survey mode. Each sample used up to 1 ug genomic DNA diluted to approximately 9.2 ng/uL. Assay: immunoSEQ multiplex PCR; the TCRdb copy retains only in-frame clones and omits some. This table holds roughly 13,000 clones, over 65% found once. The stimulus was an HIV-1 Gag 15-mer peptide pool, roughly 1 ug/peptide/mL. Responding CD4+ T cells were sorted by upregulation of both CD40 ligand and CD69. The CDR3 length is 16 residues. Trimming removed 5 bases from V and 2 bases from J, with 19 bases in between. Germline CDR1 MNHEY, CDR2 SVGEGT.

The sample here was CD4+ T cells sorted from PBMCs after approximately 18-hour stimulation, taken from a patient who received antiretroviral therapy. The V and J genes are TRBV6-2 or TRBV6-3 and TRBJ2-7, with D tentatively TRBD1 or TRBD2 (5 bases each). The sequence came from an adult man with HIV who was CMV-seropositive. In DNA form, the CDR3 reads TGTGCCAGCAGTCGACCCCCGGGGCTTGGGGCCTACGAGCAGTACTTC. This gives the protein CASSRPPGLGAYEQYF.